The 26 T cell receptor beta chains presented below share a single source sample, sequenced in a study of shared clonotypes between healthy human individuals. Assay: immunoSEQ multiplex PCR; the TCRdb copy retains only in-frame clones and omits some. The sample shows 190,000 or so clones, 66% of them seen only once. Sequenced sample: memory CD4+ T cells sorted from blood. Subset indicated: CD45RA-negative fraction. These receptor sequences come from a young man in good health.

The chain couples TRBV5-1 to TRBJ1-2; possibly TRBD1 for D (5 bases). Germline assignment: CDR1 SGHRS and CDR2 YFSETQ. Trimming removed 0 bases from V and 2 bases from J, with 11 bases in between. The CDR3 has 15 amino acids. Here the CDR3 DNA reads TGCGCCAGCAGCTTGGAACCAGGGCACAACTATGGCTACACCTTC. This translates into CASSLEPGHNYGYTF.

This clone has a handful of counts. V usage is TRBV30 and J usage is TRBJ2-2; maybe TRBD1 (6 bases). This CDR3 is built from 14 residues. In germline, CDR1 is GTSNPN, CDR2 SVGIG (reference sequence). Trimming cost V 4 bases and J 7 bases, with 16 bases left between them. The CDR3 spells CAWTPYREIGELFF. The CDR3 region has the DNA TGTGCCTGGACCCCATACAGGGAGATCGGGGAGCTGTTTTTT.

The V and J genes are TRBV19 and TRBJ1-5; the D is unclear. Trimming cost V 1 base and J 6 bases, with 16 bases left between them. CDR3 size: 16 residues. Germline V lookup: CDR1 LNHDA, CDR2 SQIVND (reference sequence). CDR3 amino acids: CASSIAGQWRSQPQHF. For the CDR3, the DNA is TGTGCCAGTAGTATAGCCGGCCAATGGAGGAGTCAGCCCCAGCATTTT. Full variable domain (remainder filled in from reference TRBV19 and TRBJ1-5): DGGITQSPKYLFRKEGQNVTLSCEQNLNHDAMYWYRQDPGQGLRLIYYSQIVNDFQKGDIAEGYSVSREKKESFPLTVTSAQKNPTAFYLCASSIAGQWRSQPQHFGDGTRLSIL.

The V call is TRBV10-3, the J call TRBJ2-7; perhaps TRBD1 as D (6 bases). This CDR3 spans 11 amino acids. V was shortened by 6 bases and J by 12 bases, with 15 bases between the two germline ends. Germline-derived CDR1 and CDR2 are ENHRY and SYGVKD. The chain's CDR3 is CAIRAGDGSYF. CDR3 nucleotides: TGTGCCATCAGGGCAGGGGACGGCTCGTACTTC.

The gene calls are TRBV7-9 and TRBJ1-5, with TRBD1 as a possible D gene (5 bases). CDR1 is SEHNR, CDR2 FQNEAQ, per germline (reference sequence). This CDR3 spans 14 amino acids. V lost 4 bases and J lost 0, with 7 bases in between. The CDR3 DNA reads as TGTGCCAGCAGCTGGGGGGATAGCAATCAGCCCCAGCATTTT. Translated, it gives CASSWGDSNQPQHF.

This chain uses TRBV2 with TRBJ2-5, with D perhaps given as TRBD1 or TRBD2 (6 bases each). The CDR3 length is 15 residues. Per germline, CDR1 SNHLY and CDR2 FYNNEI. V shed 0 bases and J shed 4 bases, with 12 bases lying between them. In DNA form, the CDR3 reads TGTGCCAGCAGTGAAGCGCGAGGGGGGAGAGAGACCCAGTACTTC. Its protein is CASSEARGGRETQYF.

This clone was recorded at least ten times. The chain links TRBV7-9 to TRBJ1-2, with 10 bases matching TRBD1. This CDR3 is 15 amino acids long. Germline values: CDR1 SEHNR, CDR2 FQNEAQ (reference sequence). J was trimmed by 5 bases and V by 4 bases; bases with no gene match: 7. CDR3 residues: CASSSSGQGFYGYTF. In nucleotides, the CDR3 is TGTGCCAGCAGCTCCTCGGGACAGGGGTTTTATGGCTACACCTTC.

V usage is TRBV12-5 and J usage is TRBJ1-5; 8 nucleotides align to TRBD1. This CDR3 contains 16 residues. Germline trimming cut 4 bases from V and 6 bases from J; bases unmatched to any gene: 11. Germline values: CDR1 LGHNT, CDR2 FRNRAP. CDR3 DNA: TGTGCTAGTGGTTACACCCCAGGGGGCGGGGGTCAGCCCCAGCATTTT. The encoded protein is CASGYTPGGGGQPQHF.

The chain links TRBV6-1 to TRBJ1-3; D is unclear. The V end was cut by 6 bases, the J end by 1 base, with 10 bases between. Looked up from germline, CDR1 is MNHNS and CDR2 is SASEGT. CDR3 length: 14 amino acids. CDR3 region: CASRVLNSGNTIYF. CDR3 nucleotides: TGTGCCAGCAGGGTACTGAATTCTGGAAACACCATATATTTT.

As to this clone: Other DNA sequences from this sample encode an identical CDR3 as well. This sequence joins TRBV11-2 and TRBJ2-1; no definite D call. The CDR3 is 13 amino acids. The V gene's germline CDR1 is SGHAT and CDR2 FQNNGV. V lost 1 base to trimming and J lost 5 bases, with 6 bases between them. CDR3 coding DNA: TGTGCCAGCAGCTTAGGGCACAACAATGAGCAGTTCTTC. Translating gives CASSLGHNNEQFF.

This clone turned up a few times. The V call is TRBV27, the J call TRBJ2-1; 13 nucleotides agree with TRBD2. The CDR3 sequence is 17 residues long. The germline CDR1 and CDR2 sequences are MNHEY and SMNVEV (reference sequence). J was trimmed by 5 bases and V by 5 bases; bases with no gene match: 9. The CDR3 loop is CASSHAPGLAGNNEQFF. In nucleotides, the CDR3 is TGTGCCAGCAGTCACGCGCCGGGACTAGCGGGGAACAATGAGCAGTTCTTC.

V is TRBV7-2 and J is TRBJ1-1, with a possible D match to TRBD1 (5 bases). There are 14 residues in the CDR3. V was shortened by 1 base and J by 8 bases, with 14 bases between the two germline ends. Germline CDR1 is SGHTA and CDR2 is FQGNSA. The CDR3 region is CASSLVKGPGEAFF. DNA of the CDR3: TGTGCCAGCAGCTTAGTAAAGGGGCCGGGCGAAGCTTTCTTT.

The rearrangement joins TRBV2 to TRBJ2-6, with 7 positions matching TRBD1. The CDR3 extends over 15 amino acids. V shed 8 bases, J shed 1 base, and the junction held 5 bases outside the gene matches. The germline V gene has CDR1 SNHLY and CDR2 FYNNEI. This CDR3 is CASFNRGSGANVLTF. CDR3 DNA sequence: TGTGCCAGCTTCAACAGGGGATCTGGGGCCAACGTCCTGACTTTC.

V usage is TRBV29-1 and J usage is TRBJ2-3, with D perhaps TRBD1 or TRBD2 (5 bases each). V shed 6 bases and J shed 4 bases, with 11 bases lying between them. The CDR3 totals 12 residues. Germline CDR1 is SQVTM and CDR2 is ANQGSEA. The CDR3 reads CSVKRDADTQYF. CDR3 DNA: TGCAGCGTCAAGAGGGACGCAGATACGCAGTATTTT.

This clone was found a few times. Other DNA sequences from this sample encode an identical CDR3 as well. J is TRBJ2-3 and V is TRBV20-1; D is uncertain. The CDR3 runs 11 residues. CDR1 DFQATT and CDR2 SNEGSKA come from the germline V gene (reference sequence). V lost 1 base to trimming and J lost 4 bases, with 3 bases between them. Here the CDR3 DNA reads TGCAGTGCTAGAGGCTCAGATACGCAGTATTTT. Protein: CSARGSDTQYF.

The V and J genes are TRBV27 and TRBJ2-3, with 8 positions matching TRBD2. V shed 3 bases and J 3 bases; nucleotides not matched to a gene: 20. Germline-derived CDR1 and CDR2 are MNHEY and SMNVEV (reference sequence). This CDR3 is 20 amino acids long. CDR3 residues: CASSFPSFEGSGSATDTQYF. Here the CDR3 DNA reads TGTGCCAGCAGTTTTCCTAGTTTTGAGGGGAGCGGGAGCGCGACAGATACGCAGTATTTT.

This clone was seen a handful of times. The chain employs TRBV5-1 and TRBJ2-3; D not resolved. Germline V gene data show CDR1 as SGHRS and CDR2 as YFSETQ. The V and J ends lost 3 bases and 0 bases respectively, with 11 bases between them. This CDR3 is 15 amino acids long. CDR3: CASSSDTTSTDTQYF. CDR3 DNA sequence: TGCGCCAGCAGCTCGGATACAACTAGCACAGATACGCAGTATTTT.

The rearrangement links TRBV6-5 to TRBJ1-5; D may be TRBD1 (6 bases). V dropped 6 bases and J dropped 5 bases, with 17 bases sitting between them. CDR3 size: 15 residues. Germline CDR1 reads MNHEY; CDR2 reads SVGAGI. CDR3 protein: CASSRGGGPDQPQHF. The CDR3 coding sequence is TGTGCCAGCAGCAGGGGTGGTGGACCCGATCAGCCCCAGCATTTT.

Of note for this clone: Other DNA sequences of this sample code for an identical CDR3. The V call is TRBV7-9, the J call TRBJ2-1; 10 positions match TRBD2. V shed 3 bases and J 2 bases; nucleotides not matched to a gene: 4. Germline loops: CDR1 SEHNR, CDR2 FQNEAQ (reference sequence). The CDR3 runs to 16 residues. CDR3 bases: TGTGCCAGCAGCTTGGCACTAGCGGGAACCTACAATGAGCAGTTCTTC. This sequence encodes CASSLALAGTYNEQFF.

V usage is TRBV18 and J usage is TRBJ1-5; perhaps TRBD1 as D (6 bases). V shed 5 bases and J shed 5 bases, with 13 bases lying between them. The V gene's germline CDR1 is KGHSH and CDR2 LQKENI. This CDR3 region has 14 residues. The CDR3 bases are TGTGCCAGCTCAGCGACGGGGGCATATCAGCCCCAGCATTTT. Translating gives CASSATGAYQPQHF.

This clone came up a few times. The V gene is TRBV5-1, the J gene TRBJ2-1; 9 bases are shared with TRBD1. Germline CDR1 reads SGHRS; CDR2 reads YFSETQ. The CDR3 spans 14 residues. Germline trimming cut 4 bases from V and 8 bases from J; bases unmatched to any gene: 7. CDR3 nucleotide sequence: TGCGCCAGCAGCCTAGACAGGGGGTTCGATGAGCAGTTCTTC. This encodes CASSLDRGFDEQFF.

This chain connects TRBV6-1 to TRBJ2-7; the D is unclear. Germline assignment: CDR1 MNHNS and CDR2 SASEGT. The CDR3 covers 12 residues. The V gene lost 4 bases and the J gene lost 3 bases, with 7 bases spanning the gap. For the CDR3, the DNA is TGTGCCAGCAGTGTTTGGGGCTACGAGCAGTACTTC. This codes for CASSVWGYEQYF.

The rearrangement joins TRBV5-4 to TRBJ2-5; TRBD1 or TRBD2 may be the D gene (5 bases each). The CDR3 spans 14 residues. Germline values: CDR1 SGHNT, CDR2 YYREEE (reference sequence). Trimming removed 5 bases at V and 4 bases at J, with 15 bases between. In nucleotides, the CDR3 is TGTGCCAGCAGACAGGTGGGGAGTCTAGAGACCCAGTACTTC. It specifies CASRQVGSLETQYF.

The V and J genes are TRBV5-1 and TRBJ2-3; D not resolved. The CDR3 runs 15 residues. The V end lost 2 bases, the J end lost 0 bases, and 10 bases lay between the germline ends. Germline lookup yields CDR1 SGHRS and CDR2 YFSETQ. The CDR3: CASSFLDGSTDTQYF. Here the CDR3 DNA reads TGCGCCAGCAGCTTTTTGGACGGGAGCACAGATACGCAGTATTTT.

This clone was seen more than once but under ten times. The CDR3 is CASSDGGLGYF. CDR3 DNA: TGTGCCAGCAGTGATGGGGGGCTGGGGTATTTT. The chain is built from TRBV6-1 and TRBJ2-3, with D perhaps given as TRBD1 or TRBD2 (6 bases each). The CDR3 contains 11 residues. The germline V gene has CDR1 MNHNS and CDR2 SASEGT. The V end lost 3 bases, the J end lost 14 bases, and 12 bases lay between the germline ends.

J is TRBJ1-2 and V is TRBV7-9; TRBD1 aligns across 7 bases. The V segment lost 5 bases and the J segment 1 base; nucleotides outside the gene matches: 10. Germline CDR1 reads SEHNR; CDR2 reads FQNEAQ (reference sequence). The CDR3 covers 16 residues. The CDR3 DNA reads TGTGCCAGCAGCCCCACCTCGGGACAGATTAACTATGGCTACACCTTC. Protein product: CASSPTSGQINYGYTF.